The 29 T cell receptor beta chains reported below all come from one sample, sequenced in a study of T cells after yellow fever vaccination. TCRdb ran MiXCR on the 5' RACE reads and lists one entry per CDR3 protein. The top ten clones hold 20% to 25% of a sample with 300,000 to 400,000 distinct CDR3 sequences, almost 4% of them seen once. The starting material was PBMCs, obtained 5 days after the yellow fever booster vaccination. The receptors stem from a man aged 18 to 29 who received the YFV17D yellow fever vaccine.

At least ten counts were recorded for this clonotype. This chain links TRBV5-5 with TRBJ1-1; D unclear. Trimming stripped 5 bases from V and 6 bases from J, with 14 bases between. This CDR3 has 13 residues. Germline CDR1 SGHKS, CDR2 YYEKEE (reference sequence). The CDR3 is CASRGRTEAEAFF. The CDR3 DNA sequence: TGTGCCAGCAGGGGCCGGACGGAGGCTGAAGCTTTCTTT.

V usage is TRBV25-1 and J usage is TRBJ2-5, with D possibly being TRBD1 (6 bases). The CDR3 loop spans 16 amino acids. In germline, CDR1 is MGHDK, CDR2 SYGVNS. V lost 1 base, J lost 0 bases, and 12 bases lay in between. The CDR3 sequence: CASSESGRGNQETQYF. CDR3 DNA: TGTGCCAGCAGTGAATCGGGCAGGGGAAACCAAGAGACCCAGTACTTC. Full variable domain (rest looked up from reference TRBV25-1 and TRBJ2-5): EADIYQTPRYLVIGTGKKITLECSQTMGHDKMYWYQQDPGMELHLIHYSYGVNSTEKGDLSSESTVSRIRTEHFPLTLESARPSHTSQYLCASSESGRGNQETQYFGPGTRLLVL.

This clonotype has only a few counts. The genes are TRBV5-4 and TRBJ1-4, with no clear D. V was cut by 4 bases and J by 3 bases, with 16 bases left in between. The CDR3 runs to 16 residues. Germline-derived CDR1 and CDR2 are SGHNT and YYREEE (reference sequence). CDR3 sequence reads: CASSVWQKQANEKLFF. CDR3 coding DNA: TGTGCCAGCAGCGTCTGGCAGAAGCAGGCTAATGAAAAACTGTTTTTT. The full variable domain, with the rest looked up from reference TRBV5-4 and TRBJ1-4, is ETGVTQSPTHLIKTRGQQVTLRCSSQSGHNTVSWYQQALGQGPQFIFQYYREEENGRGNFPPRFSGLQFPNYSSELNVNALELDDSALYLCASSVWQKQANEKLFFGSGTQLSVL.

This clonotype was counted between two and nine times. V usage is TRBV6-2 or TRBV6-3 and J usage is TRBJ2-7; no clear D. CDR1 and CDR2 from the germline V gene are MNHEY and SVGEGT. Between the trimmed V and J ends, which lost 8 bases and 0 bases, there was a span of 11 bases. The CDR3 has 13 residues. CDR3 nucleotide sequence: TGTGCCAGCGCCCTCACGAGCTCCTACGAGCAGTACTTC. Protein sequence: CASALTSSYEQYF.

This chain links TRBV2 with TRBJ2-1, with 12 bases fitting TRBD2. V lost 7 bases, J lost 8 bases, and 9 bases stayed unmatched. The V gene's germline CDR1 is SNHLY and CDR2 FYNNEI. The CDR3 is 15 amino acids. This chain's CDR3 is CASKKLAGGIDEQFF. The CDR3 bases are TGTGCCAGCAAGAAGCTAGCGGGGGGGATCGATGAGCAGTTCTTC. The full variable domain, with the rest looked up from reference TRBV2 and TRBJ2-1, is EPEVTQTPSHQVTQMGQEVILRCVPISNHLYFYWYRQILGQKVEFLVSFYNNEISEKSEIFDDQFSVERPDGSNFTLKIRSTKLEDSAMYFCASKKLAGGIDEQFFGPGTRLTVL.

V is TRBV5-1 and J is TRBJ1-3, with D unclear. The CDR3 is 16 residues long. Trimming stripped 0 bases from V and 1 base from J, with 11 bases between. Germline CDR1 SGHRS, CDR2 YFSETQ. In nucleotides, the CDR3 is TGCGCCAGCAGCTTGGCCCTCTCTGCTTCTGGAAACACCATATATTTT. Translation: CASSLALSASGNTIYF.

This clonotype was detected ten times or more. The chain employs TRBV5-8 and TRBJ1-6, with D uncertain. Germline CDR1 SGHTS, CDR2 YDEGEE. The CDR3 is made up of 14 amino acids. Trimming left V 4 bases short and J 7 bases short, with 12 bases between. DNA for the CDR3: TGTGCCAGCAGCCACGTGTACGGGAATTCACCCCTCCACTTT. Protein product: CASSHVYGNSPLHF.

The V call is TRBV7-9, the J call TRBJ2-7, with 12 bases aligning to TRBD1. Germline V gene sequence: CDR1 SEHNR, CDR2 FQNEAQ (reference sequence). The CDR3 runs to 16 residues. Unmatched junction bases numbered 8, after V lost 5 bases and J lost 3 bases. Here the CDR3 DNA reads TGTGCCAGCAGCCGGTGGGACAGGGGGCAGCGCTACGAGCAGTACTTC. This sequence encodes CASSRWDRGQRYEQYF.

The CDR3 sequence is CAISARDSDYEQYF. CDR3 DNA: TGTGCCATCAGTGCCCGGGACAGTGACTACGAGCAGTACTTC. This sequence joins TRBV10-3 and TRBJ2-7; 7 bases fit TRBD1. Germline V gene sequence: CDR1 ENHRY, CDR2 SYGVKD. This CDR3 spans 14 amino acids. V shed 4 bases and J 3 bases; nucleotides not matched to a gene: 6.

This clonotype was picked up many times. This rearrangement joins TRBV10-3 to TRBJ1-2; no clear D gene. V was cut by 6 bases and J by 8 bases, with 10 bases left in between. Germline CDR1 ENHRY, CDR2 SYGVKD. This CDR3 is 11 amino acids long. The chain's CDR3 is CAIRNLWGYTF. CDR3 DNA: TGTGCCATCAGAAACCTCTGGGGCTACACCTTC.

This clonotype was picked up many times. The chain carries TRBV7-6 and TRBJ1-1; no reliable D call. Trimming stripped 5 bases from V and 1 base from J, with 11 bases between. This CDR3 comprises 14 residues. Germline V CDR1 and CDR2: SGHVS, FNYEAQ. CDR3 nucleotides: TGTGCCAGCAGCCTCTGGACGGGGAACACTGAAGCTTTCTTT. Translating it yields CASSLWTGNTEAFF.

V and J are TRBV20-1 and TRBJ1-2, with a weak D call TRBD1 (5 bases). CDR1 and CDR2 from the germline V gene are DFQATT and SNEGSKA (reference sequence). This CDR3 is built from 12 residues. Trimming left V 5 bases short and J 1 base short, with 8 bases between. The CDR3 is CSADSHNYGYTF. Written as DNA, the CDR3 is TGCAGTGCTGACAGTCATAACTATGGCTACACCTTC.

This clonotype was observed a few times. The chain employs TRBV11-2 and TRBJ2-7; D possibly corresponds to TRBD1 (6 bases). V was trimmed by 5 bases and J by 2 bases, leaving 13 bases between them. CDR1 is SGHAT and CDR2 is FQNNGV in the germline V gene. The CDR3 loop spans 14 amino acids. In DNA, the CDR3 is TGTGCCAGCAGCCTCGGACAGCGTACCTACGAGCAGTACTTC. This gives the protein CASSLGQRTYEQYF.

The table lists this clonotype with many counts. This chain's CDR3 is CASSEDRGLETQYF. Here the CDR3 DNA reads TGTGCCAGCAGCGAAGACAGGGGGCTGGAGACCCAGTACTTC. The chain carries TRBV11-2 and TRBJ2-5; TRBD1 aligns across 10 bases. Trimming took 5 bases from V and 5 from J; bases not matched to a gene: 5. This CDR3 region has 14 residues. The germline CDR1 and CDR2 sequences are SGHAT and FQNNGV.

This clonotype was detected ten times or more. A read error may produce the germline difference seen at one junction end. The CDR3 nucleotides are TGTGCCAGCAGATTAGGACAGCGAAACACCATATATTTT. Translation: CASRLGQRNTIYF. The J gene is TRBJ1-3, the V gene TRBV7-2; a weak D match, TRBD1 (6 bases). Per the germline V gene, CDR1 is SGHTA and CDR2 is FQGNSA. This CDR3 has 13 residues. Drawing the rest from reference TRBV7-2 and TRBJ1-3, the complete variable domain is GAGVSQSPSNKVTEKGKDVELRCDPISGHTALYWYRQSLGQGLEFLIYFQGNSAPDKSGLPSDRFSAERTGGSVSTLTIQRTQQEDSAVYLCASRLGQRNTIYFGEGSWLTVV.

This clonotype was counted ten times or more. The J gene is TRBJ2-5, the V gene TRBV20-1; unclear D gene. Trimming stripped 3 bases from V and 2 bases from J, with 10 bases between. The CDR3 is 13 residues long. Per germline, CDR1 DFQATT and CDR2 SNEGSKA (reference sequence). The CDR3 spells CSARVMRQETQYF. Here the CDR3 DNA reads TGCAGTGCTAGGGTAATGAGGCAAGAGACCCAGTACTTC.

V and J are TRBV28 and TRBJ1-2, with D perhaps matching TRBD1 (5 bases). The length of the CDR3 is 13 residues. V dropped 6 bases and J dropped 2 bases, with 10 bases sitting between them. CDR1 is MDHEN and CDR2 is SYDVKM in the germline V gene. The CDR3: CASRQVGNYGYTF. CDR3 coding DNA: TGTGCCAGCAGACAGGTGGGAAACTATGGCTACACCTTC.

At least ten counts were recorded for this clonotype. The CDR3 coding sequence is TGCGCCAGCAGCCTGGGACAGGGGGCCAATGGCTACACCTTC. This translates into CASSLGQGANGYTF. The rearrangement uses TRBV5-1 and TRBJ1-2, with 12 positions matching TRBD1. With V trimmed by 4 bases and J by 6 bases, 4 bases remained unmatched. The germline V gene encodes CDR1 SGHRS and CDR2 YFSETQ. There are 14 residues in the CDR3. The full variable domain, rest sourced from reference TRBV5-1 and TRBJ1-2, is KAGVTQTPRYLIKTRGQQVTLSCSPISGHRSVSWYQQTPGQGLQFLFEYFSETQRNKGNFPGRFSGRQFSNSRSEMNVSTLELGDSALYLCASSLGQGANGYTFGSGTRLTVV.

This clonotype has ten or more counts. V usage is TRBV2 and J usage is TRBJ2-5, with TRBD1 matching 12 bases. This CDR3 contains 17 residues. Germline CDR1 SNHLY, CDR2 FYNNEI. The ends lost 5 bases at V and 2 bases at J; junction bases unmatched: 9. This chain's CDR3 is CASSRGGTGGNQETQYF. The CDR3 bases are TGTGCCAGCAGTCGCGGGGGGACAGGGGGCAATCAAGAGACCCAGTACTTC.

This clonotype has more than one count but fewer than ten. The chain joins TRBV7-6 to TRBJ2-2; perhaps TRBD1 as D (6 bases). There are 16 residues in the CDR3. The V and J ends lost 5 bases and 0 bases respectively, with 13 bases between them. Germline CDR1 reads SGHVS; CDR2 reads FNYEAQ. In DNA, the CDR3 is TGTGCCAGCAGCCCGACAGGTGTACCGAACACCGGGGAGCTGTTTTTT. Amino acids: CASSPTGVPNTGELFF.

CDR3 amino acids: CASSSGRGLDEQYV. Here the CDR3 DNA reads TGTGCCAGCAGCTCGGGACGGGGTCTGGACGAGCAGTACGTC. The rearrangement uses TRBV5-5 and TRBJ2-7; TRBD1 or TRBD2 may be the D gene (5 bases each). V lost 3 bases and J 5 bases, leaving 15 bases between the germline ends. The CDR3 extends over 14 amino acids. CDR1 and CDR2 from the germline V gene are SGHKS and YYEKEE (reference sequence).

This clonotype has more than one count but fewer than ten. The V and J genes are TRBV10-2 and TRBJ2-2; D is ambiguous. V lost 4 bases, J lost 7 bases, and 19 bases lay in between. Germline CDR1 reads WSHSY; CDR2 reads SAAADI. CDR3 length: 16 amino acids. The CDR3 sequence is CASSARVVRRVGELFF. CDR3 sequence (DNA): TGCGCCAGCAGTGCACGAGTAGTCCGTCGCGTCGGGGAGCTGTTTTTT.

This clonotype was counted at least ten times. CDR3 in DNA: TGCGCCAGCAGCCAACAGCTATCCGGGACCCTGAACACCGGGGAGCTGTTTTTT. This sequence encodes CASSQQLSGTLNTGELFF. The chain employs TRBV4-3 and TRBJ2-2, with D perhaps assigned TRBD1 or TRBD2 (5 bases each). The germline CDR1 and CDR2 sequences are LGHNA and YSLEER. The V gene lost 2 bases and the J gene lost 1 base, with 17 bases spanning the gap. There are 18 residues in the CDR3.

This clonotype was counted at least ten times. The gene calls are TRBV5-1 and TRBJ2-7; the D gene is possibly TRBD1 (6 bases). CDR3 length: 14 residues. Germline V gene lookup returns CDR1 SGHRS and CDR2 YFSETQ. Trimming shortened V by 4 bases and J by 3 bases, and 14 bases separated the two germline ends. In DNA form, the CDR3 reads TGCGCCAGCAGCCTGGGGGCCGGCGGCTACGAGCAGTACTTC. Its protein is CASSLGAGGYEQYF.

This clonotype has just a few counts. The chain couples TRBV18 to TRBJ2-1, with D perhaps TRBD1 or TRBD2 (5 bases each). This CDR3 region has 12 residues. V gave up 4 bases and J gave up 15 bases, with 16 bases separating them. In germline, CDR1 is KGHSH, CDR2 LQKENI. The CDR3, as DNA: TGTGCCAGCTCACAGGGACGCCGAGGGCTGTTCTTC. Translating it yields CASSQGRRGLFF.

This clonotype came up a few times. The chain is built from TRBV5-4 and TRBJ2-5, with D maybe TRBD1 (8 bases). CDR3 size: 15 residues. Germline V lookup: CDR1 SGHNT, CDR2 YYREEE (reference sequence). V lost 4 bases, J lost 5 bases, and 18 bases lay in between. CDR3 sequence: CASSAKDRGGETQYF. CDR3 sequence (DNA): TGTGCCAGCAGCGCCAAAGACAGGGGAGGGGAGACCCAGTACTTC.

Only a few counts were recorded for this clonotype. The rearrangement uses TRBV12-3 or TRBV12-4 and TRBJ1-5; D unresolved. V was pared by 5 bases and J by 10 bases, with 18 bases between. The CDR3 is made up of 14 amino acids. The CDR3 spells CASSDPALIIPQHF. The CDR3 DNA is TGTGCCAGCAGTGATCCGGCCCTGATTATACCCCAGCATTTT.

This clonotype has just a few counts. J is TRBJ2-1 and V is TRBV29-1; perhaps TRBD1 as D (6 bases). The V end lost 7 bases, the J end lost 4 bases, and 11 bases lay between the germline ends. Germline-derived CDR1 and CDR2 are SQVTM and ANQGSEA. CDR3 length: 12 amino acids. The CDR3 is CSGTESYNEQFF. The CDR3 coding sequence is TGCAGCGGGACAGAGAGTTACAATGAGCAGTTCTTC.

This clonotype was detected ten times or more. The V and J genes are TRBV24-1 and TRBJ2-1; 7 bases agree with TRBD1. After removal of 1 base from V and 7 bases from J, the junction contained 3 bases not matched to a gene. The CDR3 runs 14 residues. Per the germline V gene, CDR1 is KGHDR and CDR2 is SFDVKD. The CDR3 loop is CATSDLGRGNEQFF. CDR3 bases: TGTGCCACCAGTGATTTAGGCAGGGGGAATGAGCAGTTCTTC.